The 16 T cell receptor beta chains listed next were all sequenced from one sample in a study of regulatory T cells in long-lasting Graves disease listed by TCRdb under 2021. Receptor libraries were prepared by multiplex PCR. The run used an Illumina HiSeq 4000. iRepertoire HTBI primers and Arm-PCR amplification of CDR3 regions were used to construct TCR beta libraries. TCRdb trimmed the raw reads at Q25, called clones with MiXCR and kept productive beta chains. Each entry merges the rows of one CDR3 protein and shows their most common DNA and genes. Recorded for this sample are roughly 300,000 distinct CDR3 sequences; around 20% of them occurred a single time. The ten top clones hold more than 55% of the sample. What this sample's time point label stands for: persistent/refractory GD, antithyroid drugs over 5 years with positive TRAb. RNA was extracted from PBMCs in TRIzol for both TCR sequencing and RNA sequencing.

The material sequenced was peripheral blood mononuclear cells (PBMCs), taken when the disease was refractory, from a patient treated with antithyroid drugs. The receptors shown here come from a female donor with Graves disease.

This clonotype was recorded many times. The chain recombines TRBV6-5 with TRBJ2-7, with 7 nucleotides matching TRBD2. This CDR3 has 14 residues. V trimming: 2 bases; J trimming: 7 bases; junction bases outside the gene matches: 8. CDR1 is MNHEY and CDR2 is SVGAGI in the germline V gene. This CDR3 reads CASSYDPLAREQYF. The CDR3 DNA follows: TGTGCCAGCAGTTACGACCCACTAGCGCGGGAGCAGTACTTC.

As concerns this clonotype: This sequence is one base from a far larger clone and is likely a read error. This chain uses TRBV7-2 with TRBJ1-1, with unresolved D. CDR3 length equals 14 residues. Germline V gene lookup returns CDR1 SGHTA and CDR2 FQGNSA. CDR3 sequence: CASSLQRMNTEALF. The CDR3 bases are TGTGCCAGCAGCTTGCAGAGAATGAACACTGAAGCTCTCTTT.

V is TRBV6-1 and J is TRBJ1-1; the D is unclear. Germline V gene sequence: CDR1 MNHNS, CDR2 SASEGT. V was trimmed by 5 bases and J by 2 bases, leaving 15 bases between them. CDR3 length equals 15 residues. CDR3 protein: CASSPGGLSNTEAFF. In DNA, the CDR3 is TGTGCCAGCAGTCCAGGCGGACTGAGTAACACTGAAGCTTTCTTT.

There are many counts of this clonotype. The V gene is TRBV5-1, the J gene TRBJ2-7; no reliable D call. The germline gives CDR1 SGHRS, CDR2 YFSETQ. The germline V and J ends were trimmed by 0 bases and 0 bases, with 10 bases remaining between them. CDR3 length: 15 amino acids. The DNA for the CDR3 is TGCGCCAGCAGCTTGGAGTCAGGTTTCTCCTACGAGCAGTACTTC. Protein sequence: CASSLESGFSYEQYF.

As concerns this clonotype: A much larger clone differs by one base, so this may be a read error. The chain employs TRBV6-2 or TRBV6-3 and TRBJ1-2; D is undetermined. The germline CDR1 and CDR2 sequences are MNHEY and SVGEGT. This CDR3 region has 15 residues. Here the CDR3 reads CASSYRPDLGYGCTF. The CDR3 DNA is TGTGCCAGCAGTTACCGACCCGACCTTGGCTATGGCTGCACCTTC.

As regards this clonotype: A far larger clone differs by one base, so this is likely a read error. The chain links TRBV11-2 to TRBJ2-5; maybe TRBD2 (6 bases). The CDR3 sequence is 15 residues long. The V and J ends lost 0 bases and 5 bases respectively, with 13 bases between them. Germline V gene sequence: CDR1 SGHAT, CDR2 FQNNGV. Here the CDR3 reads CASSLEEGRLETQYF. The CDR3 DNA sequence: TGTGCCAGCAGCTTAGAGGAGGGTCGGTTGGAGACCCAGTACTTC.

This clonotype was observed many times. The chain employs TRBV6-5 and TRBJ1-2; possibly TRBD1 for D (6 bases). V was trimmed by 4 bases and J by 6 bases, leaving 15 bases between them. CDR1 and CDR2 from the germline V gene are MNHEY and SVGAGI. The CDR3 extends over 14 amino acids. The CDR3 DNA reads as TGTGCCAGCAGTTCCAACGACAGGAGAAATGGCTACACCTTC. Translation: CASSSNDRRNGYTF.

This clonotype has ten or more counts. The rearrangement uses TRBV28 and TRBJ2-7, with D possibly matching TRBD2 (6 bases). Deletions cut 3 bases from V and 3 bases from J, with 18 bases between. CDR3 size: 16 residues. From germline, CDR1 is MDHEN and CDR2 SYDVKM. CDR3 coding DNA: TGTGCCAGCAGTTTTCAGCGACCCGGGACTTACTACGAGCAGTACTTC. Protein sequence: CASSFQRPGTYYEQYF.

This chain connects TRBV20-1 to TRBJ2-1; D gene unclear. The CDR3 consists of 15 residues. Trimming took 3 bases from V and 2 from J, leaving 14 bases between them. In germline, CDR1 is DFQATT, CDR2 SNEGSKA (reference sequence). CDR3 DNA: TGCAGTGCTAGGGACGGCCTTGTCCCCTACAATGAGCAGTTCTTC. Translated: CSARDGLVPYNEQFF.

There are a few counts of this clonotype. The genes are TRBV30 and TRBJ2-2, with D perhaps TRBD2 (6 bases). CDR3 length: 15 residues. Trimming pared 4 bases from V and 1 base from J, leaving 13 bases between. Germline V lookup: CDR1 GTSNPN, CDR2 SVGIG (reference sequence). This CDR3 reads CAWILKGLNTGELFF. The DNA of the CDR3 is TGTGCCTGGATCCTGAAGGGACTGAACACCGGGGAGCTGTTTTTT.

This clonotype was observed many times. This chain uses TRBV11-2 with TRBJ1-6; D not resolved. Germline V CDR1 and CDR2: SGHAT, FQNNGV. CDR3 length: 14 amino acids. Trimming stripped 1 base from V and 14 bases from J, with 15 bases between. The CDR3 loop is CASSLAGSPGSLHF. The DNA for the CDR3 is TGTGCCAGCAGCTTAGCGGGTTCCCCTGGCTCCCTCCACTTT.

The sample holds many counts of this clonotype. The V gene is TRBV28, the J gene TRBJ1-4, with D possibly matching TRBD1 (6 bases). Between the trimmed V and J ends, which lost 6 bases and 7 bases, there was a span of 15 bases. Germline lookup yields CDR1 MDHEN and CDR2 SYDVKM. CDR3 length: 14 amino acids. CDR3 sequence (DNA): TGTGCCAGCAGACCGACAGGCGATGGTGAAAAACTGTTTTTT. This translates into CASRPTGDGEKLFF. The variable domain in full, with the rest retrieved from reference TRBV28 and TRBJ1-4, is DVKVTQSSRYLVKRTGEKVFLECVQDMDHENMFWYRQDPGLGLRLIYFSYDVKMKEKGDIPEGYSVSREKKERFSLILESASTNQTSMYLCASRPTGDGEKLFFGSGTQLSVL.

CDR3 protein: CASSQLFIGVEKLFF. DNA for the CDR3: TGTGCCAGCAGCCAACTGTTCATCGGGGTCGAAAAACTGTTTTTT. J is TRBJ1-4 and V is TRBV6-1; the D is unclear. The CDR3 is 15 residues long. V was shortened by 6 bases and J by 8 bases, with 19 bases between the two germline ends. Germline CDR1 reads MNHNS; CDR2 reads SASEGT.

The sample holds a few counts of this clonotype. The V gene is TRBV28, the J gene TRBJ2-7, with 7 bases aligning to TRBD2. The CDR3 length is 11 residues. Looked up from germline, CDR1 is MDHEN and CDR2 is SYDVKM. DNA of the CDR3: TGTGCGAGCGCCGGGGGGTACGAGCAGTACTTC. Amino acids: CASAGGYEQYF.

With regard to this clonotype: The junction does not match germline at one end; this may be a read error. The chain carries TRBV6-5 and TRBJ2-7; TRBD1 agrees at 9 bases. The CDR3 extends over 15 amino acids. Germline-derived CDR1 and CDR2 are MNHEY and SVGAGI. The CDR3 DNA is TGTGCCAGCAGTCACTCGGGGACAGGGTCCTACGAGCAGTACTTC. It yields the protein CASSHSGTGSYEQYF.

The V and J genes are TRBV4-1 and TRBJ1-4, with no clear D. V was shortened by 4 bases and J by 7 bases, with 10 bases between the two germline ends. CDR1 is MGHRA and CDR2 is YSYEKL in the germline V gene. The CDR3 contains 13 residues. DNA of the CDR3: TGCGCCAGCAGCCTTGTAGCAGGTGAAAAACTGTTTTTT. Translating gives CASSLVAGEKLFF.